This entry is about one T cell receptor beta chain. No antigen is known for it. The data derive from a study of blood T cells in healthy people across ages. Study-wide results and limits: Diversity estimates drawn from one million T cells were deemed underestimates. Naive CD4+ cells and diversity were both higher in long-lived donors than in aged donors. Any changes in expanded clonotypes were possibly confounded, as donor CMV status remained unknown.

Researchers collected 9 to 10 milliliters of peripheral blood from every single donor. A second PCR of about 6 to 11 cycles used a sample-barcoded 5' primer and a J-beta primer mix. MiXCR, run by TCRdb on the 5' RACE reads, gives a single entry per CDR3 protein. The profile shows 1.5 million or so distinct CDR3 sequences, approximately 38% of them singletons. The germline CDR1 and CDR2 sequences are MDHEN and SYDVKM. V lost 1 base and J lost 5, with 17 bases in between. The CDR3 is 16 residues long. The chain couples TRBV28 to TRBJ2-5; unclear D gene. The sample taken for sequencing was blood. This clonotype originated in a woman aged 18-29 years in good health. CDR3 loop: CASSLSQPDLRETQYF. The CDR3 coding sequence is TGTGCCAGCAGTTTATCACAACCGGACCTGAGGGAGACCCAGTACTTC.